This T cell receptor (beta chain) was sequenced for a study of cytomegalovirus exposure and HLA in healthy donors. Study-wide points: For most TCR sequences rarity was the rule, although some public TCRs occurred in many donors.

Primers for the PCR totalled 60 Vbeta and 13 Jbeta. Profiled with immunoSEQ multiplex PCR; TCRdb holds only in-frame clones, not every one. The sample holds 130,000 or so clones. On this clone itself: As yet, its antigen is unknown.

Healthy bone marrow donors made up the donor group. Donors sampled were nominally healthy, though unrecorded immune exposures were likely. Germline lookup yields CDR1 GTSNPN and CDR2 SVGIG (reference sequence). The ends were cut back, 1 base at V and 14 bases at J, with 12 bases in the middle. The CDR3 contains 11 residues. The source material was PBMCs. The chain joins TRBV30 to TRBJ2-1; tentatively, D is TRBD2 (6 bases). The source is a woman between 18 and 29 years old in good health and CMV-seronegative. CDR3 sequence (DNA): TGTGCCTGGAGTGCAGGGACTGGCGAGTTCTTC. This translates into CAWSAGTGEFF.